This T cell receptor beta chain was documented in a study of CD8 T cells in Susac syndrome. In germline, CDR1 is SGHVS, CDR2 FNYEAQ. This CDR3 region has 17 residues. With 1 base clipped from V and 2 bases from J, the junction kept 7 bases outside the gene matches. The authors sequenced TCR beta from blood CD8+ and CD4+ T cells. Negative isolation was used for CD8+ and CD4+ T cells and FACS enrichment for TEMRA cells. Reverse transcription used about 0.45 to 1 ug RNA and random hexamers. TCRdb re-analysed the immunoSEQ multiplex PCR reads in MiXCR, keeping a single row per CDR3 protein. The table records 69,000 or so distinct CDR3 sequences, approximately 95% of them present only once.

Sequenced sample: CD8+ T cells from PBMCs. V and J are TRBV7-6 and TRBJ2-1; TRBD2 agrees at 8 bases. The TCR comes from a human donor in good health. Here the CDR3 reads CASSLDRRAGAYNEQFF. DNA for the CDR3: TGTGCCAGCAGCTTAGACCGACGAGCGGGGGCCTACAATGAGCAGTTCTTC.